This passage covers 2 T cell receptor beta chains from one sample sequenced in a study of blood T cell repertoires in COVID-19. TCRdb's table, derived via immunoSEQ multiplex PCR, lists solely in-frame clones and lacks some. The sample shows over 150,000 clones, about 81% of them seen only once. Sample: PBMCs or T cells enriched from blood (not recorded which). Receptors originate from a woman aged 25 to 39 who had recovered from COVID-19.

The rearrangement uses TRBV4-1 and TRBJ2-7; TRBD1 agrees at 9 bases. V shed 1 base, J shed 3 bases, and the junction held 1 base outside the gene matches. CDR1 is MGHRA, CDR2 YSYEKL, per germline. This CDR3 region has 14 residues. The CDR3 region has the DNA TGCGCCAGCAGCCAAGGGGGACAGGGCTACGAGCAGTACTTC. It translates to CASSQGGQGYEQYF.

The genes are TRBV28 and TRBJ1-1; D is uncertain. Looked up from germline, CDR1 is MDHEN and CDR2 is SYDVKM. Trimming left V 8 bases short and J 0 bases short, with 10 bases between. The CDR3 sequence is 13 residues long. CDR3 in DNA: TGTGCCAGCCTAGACCCTCTGAACACTGAAGCTTTCTTT. Translation gives CASLDPLNTEAFF.